The 3 T cell receptor beta chains in this list originate from one sample, sequenced in a study of cytomegalovirus exposure and HLA in healthy donors. Vbeta (60) and Jbeta (13) primers were used in the PCR. The table came from immunoSEQ multiplex PCR; TCRdb's copy has only in-frame clones and leaves some out. The sample holds under 140,000 clones, over 60% seen once. Specimen: PBMCs. These TCRs come from a woman in her sixties or seventies in good health and CMV-seropositive.

The chain couples TRBV5-1 to TRBJ2-1; D ambiguous. The germline V gene has CDR1 SGHRS and CDR2 YFSETQ. V was shortened by 3 bases and J by 4 bases, with 11 bases between the two germline ends. This CDR3 has 14 residues. The CDR3 here is CASSYETRYNEQFF. The CDR3 bases are TGCGCCAGCAGCTACGAGACTCGATACAATGAGCAGTTCTTC.

The rearrangement joins TRBV9 to TRBJ2-1, with 10 bases identical to TRBD1. The CDR3 totals 16 residues. Looked up from germline, CDR1 is SGDLS and CDR2 is YYNGEE. Trimming took 0 bases from V and 3 from J; bases not matched to a gene: 3. DNA for the CDR3: TGTGCCAGCAGCGTAGTCGGGACAGGGGTCTACAATGAGCAGTTCTTC. This encodes CASSVVGTGVYNEQFF.

This chain links TRBV28 with TRBJ1-1; unclear D gene. The ends were cut back, 5 bases at V and 1 base at J, with 8 bases in the middle. Germline V lookup: CDR1 MDHEN, CDR2 SYDVKM. There are 13 residues in the CDR3. CDR3 loop: CASSPPGNTEAFF. In nucleotides, the CDR3 is TGTGCCAGCAGTCCCCCGGGGAACACTGAAGCTTTCTTT.